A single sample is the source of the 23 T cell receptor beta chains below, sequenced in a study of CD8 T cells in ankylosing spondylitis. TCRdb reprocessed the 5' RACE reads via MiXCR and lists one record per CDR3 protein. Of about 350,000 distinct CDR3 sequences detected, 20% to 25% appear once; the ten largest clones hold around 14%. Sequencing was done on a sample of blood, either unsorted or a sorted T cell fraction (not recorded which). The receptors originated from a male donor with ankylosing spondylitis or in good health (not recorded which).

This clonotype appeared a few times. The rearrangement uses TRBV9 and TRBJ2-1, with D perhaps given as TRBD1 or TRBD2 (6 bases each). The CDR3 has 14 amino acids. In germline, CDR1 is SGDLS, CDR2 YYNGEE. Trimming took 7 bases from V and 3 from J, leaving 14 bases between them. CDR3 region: CASGGGLGYNEQFF. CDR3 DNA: TGTGCCAGCGGAGGGGGGTTAGGCTACAATGAGCAGTTCTTC.

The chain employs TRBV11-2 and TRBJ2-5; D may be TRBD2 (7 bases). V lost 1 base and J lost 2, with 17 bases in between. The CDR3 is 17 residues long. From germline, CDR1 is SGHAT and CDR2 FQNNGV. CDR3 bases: TGTGCCAGCAGCTTAGGTCTGGGGGGCGGGAGACAAGAGACCCAGTACTTC. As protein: CASSLGLGGGRQETQYF.

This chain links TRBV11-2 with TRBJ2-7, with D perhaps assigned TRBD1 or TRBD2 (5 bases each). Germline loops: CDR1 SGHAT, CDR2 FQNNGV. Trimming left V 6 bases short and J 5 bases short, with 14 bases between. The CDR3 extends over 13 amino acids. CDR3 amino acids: CASRKGTHDEQYF. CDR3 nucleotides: TGTGCCAGCAGAAAAGGGACCCACGACGAGCAGTACTTC.

The CDR3 spells CASSEEGYTYEQYF. The CDR3 nucleotides are TGTGCCAGCAGTGAAGAGGGCTATACCTACGAGCAGTACTTC. The V gene is TRBV25-1, the J gene TRBJ2-7; D may be TRBD2 (5 bases). Germline lookup yields CDR1 MGHDK and CDR2 SYGVNS. The CDR3 consists of 14 residues. The V and J ends lost 2 bases and 2 bases respectively, with 10 bases between them.

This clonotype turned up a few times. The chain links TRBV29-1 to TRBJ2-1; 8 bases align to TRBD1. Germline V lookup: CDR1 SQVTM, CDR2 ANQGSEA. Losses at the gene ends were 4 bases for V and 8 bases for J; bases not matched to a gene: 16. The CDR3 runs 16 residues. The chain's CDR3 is CSVAGEVDRGPYEQFF. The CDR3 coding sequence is TGCAGCGTTGCCGGAGAGGTCGACAGGGGACCCTATGAGCAGTTCTTC.

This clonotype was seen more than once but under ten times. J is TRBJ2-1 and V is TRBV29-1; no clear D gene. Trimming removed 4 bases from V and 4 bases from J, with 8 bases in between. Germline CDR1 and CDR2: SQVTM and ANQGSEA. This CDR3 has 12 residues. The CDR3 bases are TGCAGCGTTGTTAGAATATACAATGAGCAGTTCTTC. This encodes CSVVRIYNEQFF.

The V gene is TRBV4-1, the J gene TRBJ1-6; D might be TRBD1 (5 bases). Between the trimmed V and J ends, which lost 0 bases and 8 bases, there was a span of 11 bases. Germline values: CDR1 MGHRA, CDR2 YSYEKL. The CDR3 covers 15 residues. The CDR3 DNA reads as TGCGCCAGCAGCCAAGAGGGCAGGGCACATTCACCCCTCCACTTT. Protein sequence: CASSQEGRAHSPLHF.

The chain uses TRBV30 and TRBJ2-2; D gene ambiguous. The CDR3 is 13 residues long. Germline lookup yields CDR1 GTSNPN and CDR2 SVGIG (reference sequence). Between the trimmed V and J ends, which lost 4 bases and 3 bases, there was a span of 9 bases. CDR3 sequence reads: CAWNEVYTGELFF. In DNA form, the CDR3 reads TGTGCCTGGAATGAGGTTTACACCGGGGAGCTGTTTTTT.

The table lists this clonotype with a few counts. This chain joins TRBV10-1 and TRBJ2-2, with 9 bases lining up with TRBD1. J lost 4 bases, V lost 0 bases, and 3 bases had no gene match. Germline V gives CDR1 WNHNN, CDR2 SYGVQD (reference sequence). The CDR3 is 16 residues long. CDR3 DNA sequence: TGCGCCAGCAGTGAGTCTTGGGACAGGGCCACCGGGGAGCTGTTTTTT. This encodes CASSESWDRATGELFF.

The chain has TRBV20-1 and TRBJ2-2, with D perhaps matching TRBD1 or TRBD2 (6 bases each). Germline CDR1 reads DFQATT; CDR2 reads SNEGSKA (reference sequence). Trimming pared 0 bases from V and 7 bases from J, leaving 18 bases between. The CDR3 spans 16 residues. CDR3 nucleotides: TGCAGTGCTAGAGAAGCGTGGGGGGCAGAGGTCGGGGAGCTGTTTTTT. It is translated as CSAREAWGAEVGELFF.

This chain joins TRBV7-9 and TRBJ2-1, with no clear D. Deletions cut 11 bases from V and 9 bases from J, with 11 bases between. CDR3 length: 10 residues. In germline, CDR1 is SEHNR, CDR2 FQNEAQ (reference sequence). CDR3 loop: CAHAPGEQFF. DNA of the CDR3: TGTGCCCACGCCCCTGGTGAGCAGTTCTTC.

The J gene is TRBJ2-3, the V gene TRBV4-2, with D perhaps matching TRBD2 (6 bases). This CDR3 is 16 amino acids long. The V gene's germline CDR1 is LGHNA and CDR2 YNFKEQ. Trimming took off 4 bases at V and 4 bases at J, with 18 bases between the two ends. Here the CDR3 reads CASSRYRGEVPDTQYF. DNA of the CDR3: TGTGCCAGCAGCCGGTACCGCGGGGAAGTCCCAGATACGCAGTATTTT.

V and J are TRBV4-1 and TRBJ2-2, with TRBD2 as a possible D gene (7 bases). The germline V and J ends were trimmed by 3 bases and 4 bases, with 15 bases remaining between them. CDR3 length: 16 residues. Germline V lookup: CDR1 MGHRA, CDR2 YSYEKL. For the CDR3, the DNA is TGCGCCAGCAGCCACTTCCGGGGGGCCGTCACCGGGGAGCTGTTTTTT. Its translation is CASSHFRGAVTGELFF.

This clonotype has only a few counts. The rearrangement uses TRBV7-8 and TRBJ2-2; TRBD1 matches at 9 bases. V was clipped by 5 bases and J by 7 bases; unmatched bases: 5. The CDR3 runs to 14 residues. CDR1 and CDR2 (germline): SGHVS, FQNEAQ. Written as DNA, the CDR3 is TGTGCCAGCAGCCCGACAGGGGGATTCGGGGAGCTGTTTTTT. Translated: CASSPTGGFGELFF.

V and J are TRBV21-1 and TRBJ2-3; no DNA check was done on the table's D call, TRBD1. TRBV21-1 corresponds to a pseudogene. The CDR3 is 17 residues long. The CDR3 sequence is CASSKTAWTGHTDTQYF. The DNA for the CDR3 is TGTGCCAGCAGCAAAACCGCTTGGACAGGCCACACAGATACGCAGTATTTT.

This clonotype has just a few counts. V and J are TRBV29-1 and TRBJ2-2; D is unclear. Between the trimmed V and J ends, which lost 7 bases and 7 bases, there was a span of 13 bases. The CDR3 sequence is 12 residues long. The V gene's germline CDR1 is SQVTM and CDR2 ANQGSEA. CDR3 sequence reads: CSAPQLDGELFF. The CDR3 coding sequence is TGCAGCGCCCCCCAGTTGGACGGGGAGCTGTTTTTT.

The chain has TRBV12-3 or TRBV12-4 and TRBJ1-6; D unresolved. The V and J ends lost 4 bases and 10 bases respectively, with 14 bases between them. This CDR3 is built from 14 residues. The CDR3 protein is CASSWAFGGSPLHF. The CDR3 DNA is TGTGCCAGCAGTTGGGCGTTTGGAGGGTCACCCCTCCACTTT.

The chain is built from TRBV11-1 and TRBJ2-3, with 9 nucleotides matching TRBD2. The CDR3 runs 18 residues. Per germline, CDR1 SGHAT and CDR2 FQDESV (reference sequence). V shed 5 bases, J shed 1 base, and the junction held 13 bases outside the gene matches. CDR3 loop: CASSPVGGASGGTDTQYF. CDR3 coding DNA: TGTGCCAGCAGCCCTGTCGGCGGGGCTAGCGGGGGCACAGATACGCAGTATTTT.

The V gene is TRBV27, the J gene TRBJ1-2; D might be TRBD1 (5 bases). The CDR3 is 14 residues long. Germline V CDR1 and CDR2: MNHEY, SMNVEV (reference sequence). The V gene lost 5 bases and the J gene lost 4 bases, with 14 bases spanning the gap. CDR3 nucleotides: TGTGCCAGCAGTGCCCATCGACAGCTCTATGGCTACACCTTC. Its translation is CASSAHRQLYGYTF.

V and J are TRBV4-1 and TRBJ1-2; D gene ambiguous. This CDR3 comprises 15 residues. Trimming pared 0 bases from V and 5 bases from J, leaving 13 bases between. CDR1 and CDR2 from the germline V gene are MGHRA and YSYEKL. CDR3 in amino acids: CASSQETESSYGYTF. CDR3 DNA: TGCGCCAGCAGCCAAGAGACGGAGTCCTCGTATGGCTACACCTTC.

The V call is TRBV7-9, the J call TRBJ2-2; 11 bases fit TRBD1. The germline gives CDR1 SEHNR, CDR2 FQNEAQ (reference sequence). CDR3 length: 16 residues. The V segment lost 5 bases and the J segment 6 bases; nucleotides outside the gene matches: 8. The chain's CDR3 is CASSLGTGGAAGELFF. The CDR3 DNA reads TGTGCCAGCAGCCTCGGGACAGGGGGAGCGGCCGGGGAGCTGTTTTTT. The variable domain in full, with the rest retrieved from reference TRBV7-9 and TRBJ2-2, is DTGVSQNPRHKITKRGQNVTFRCDPISEHNRLYWYRQTLGQGPEFLTYFQNEAQLEKSRLLSDRFSAERPKGSFSTLEIQRTEQGDSAMYLCASSLGTGGAAGELFFGEGSRLTVL.

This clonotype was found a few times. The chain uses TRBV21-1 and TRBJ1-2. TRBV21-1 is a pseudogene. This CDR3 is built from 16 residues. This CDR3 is CASSSGRGDKNYGYTF. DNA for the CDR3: TGTGCCAGCAGCAGTGGGAGGGGGGACAAAAACTATGGCTACACCTTC.

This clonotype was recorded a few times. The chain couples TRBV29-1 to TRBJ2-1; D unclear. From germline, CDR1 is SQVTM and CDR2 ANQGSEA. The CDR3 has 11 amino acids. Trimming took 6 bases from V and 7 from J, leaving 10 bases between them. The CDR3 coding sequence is TGCAGCGTAATCTGGGATAATGAGCAGTTCTTC. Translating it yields CSVIWDNEQFF.